One sample yielded the 7 T cell receptor beta chains listed below, sequenced in a study of early T cells in non-severe SARS-CoV-2 infection (TCRdb year 2021). Libraries were built with 5' RACE. Sequenced on a NextSeq 500. Using fastp trimming at Q25 and MiXCR clonotype assembly, TCRdb reanalyzed the public sequencing data and kept in-frame beta chains. Under each unique CDR3 protein, matching rows form one entry showing the most common genes and DNA. A total of 40,000 to 55,000 distinct CDR3 sequences appear in this sample, approximately 4% of them only once. 3% to 3.5% of the sample comes from the top ten. Sample: whole blood. Receptor source: an adult who was a healthcare worker with PCR-confirmed SARS-CoV-2 infection or an uninfected control (not recorded which).

This clonotype came up many times. The rearrangement joins TRBV27 to TRBJ2-7; 7 positions agree with TRBD1. This CDR3 is built from 13 residues. Germline trimming cut 4 bases from V and 6 bases from J; bases unmatched to any gene: 6. Germline CDR1 reads MNHEY; CDR2 reads SMNVEV (reference sequence). The CDR3 sequence is CASSYIAGGEQYF. The DNA of the CDR3 is TGTGCCAGCAGTTACATCGCAGGGGGCGAGCAGTACTTC.

This clonotype was seen at least ten times. The chain combines TRBV7-9 with TRBJ2-7; no firm D call. Trimming left V 8 bases short and J 1 base short, with 9 bases between. Germline-derived CDR1 and CDR2 are SEHNR and FQNEAQ (reference sequence). CDR3 length equals 12 residues. CDR3 region: CASASVSYEQYF. The CDR3 DNA reads as TGTGCCAGCGCCTCCGTTTCCTACGAGCAGTACTTC.

On this clonotype: Its ends do not fully match the called genes, so a read error is possible. V is TRBV6-1 and J is TRBJ1-3; D call uncertain. Germline CDR1 MNHNS, CDR2 SASEGT. CDR3 size: 19 residues. The CDR3, as DNA: TGTGCCAGCAGTGAAGTCTCCTCTCCAGCACCGATTTCTGAAAACACCATATATTTT. The encoded protein is CASSEVSSPAPISENTIYF.

This clonotype was detected ten times or more. The rearrangement links TRBV20-1 to TRBJ2-5; D gene uncertain. Trimming pared 1 base from V and 1 base from J, leaving 7 bases between. CDR3 size: 13 residues. The V gene's germline CDR1 is DFQATT and CDR2 SNEGSKA (reference sequence). The CDR3 sequence is CSARGGRQETQYF. Written as DNA, the CDR3 is TGCAGTGCTAGAGGGGGTCGCCAAGAGACCCAGTACTTC.

Only a few counts were recorded for this clonotype. The chain recombines TRBV10-3 with TRBJ2-1; 11 bases map to TRBD1. J gave up 2 bases and V 6 bases, and 12 bases lay outside the gene matches. Germline CDR1 reads ENHRY; CDR2 reads SYGVKD. The CDR3 is 18 residues long. The CDR3 sequence: CAISWTGGFMRTYNEQFF. CDR3 nucleotides: TGTGCCATCAGCTGGACAGGGGGCTTTATGAGGACCTACAATGAGCAGTTCTTC.

This clonotype was seen a few times. The chain employs TRBV3-1 and TRBJ2-4; no clear D. Trimming pared 3 bases from V and 6 bases from J, leaving 15 bases between. Germline V lookup: CDR1 LGHDT, CDR2 YNNKEL (reference sequence). There are 15 residues in the CDR3. The CDR3 is CASSQNAAGGNIQYF. The CDR3 DNA sequence: TGTGCCAGCAGCCAGAACGCCGCCGGTGGAAACATTCAGTACTTC.

This clonotype was recorded at least ten times. The gene calls are TRBV5-5 and TRBJ2-1; 9 bases are a match to TRBD2. CDR3 size: 18 residues. Unmatched junction bases numbered 13, after V lost 4 bases and J lost 2 bases. In germline, CDR1 is SGHKS, CDR2 YYEKEE (reference sequence). The DNA of the CDR3 is TGTGCCAGCAGCGGGGGGTTTAGCGGGAGACCGACCTACAATGAGCAGTTCTTC. It specifies CASSGGFSGRPTYNEQFF. The variable domain in full, completed from reference TRBV5-5 and TRBJ2-1, reads DAGVTQSPTHLIKTRGQQVTLRCSPISGHKSVSWYQQVLGQGPQFIFQYYEKEERGRGNFPDRFSARQFPNYSSELNVNALLLGDSALYLCASSGGFSGRPTYNEQFFGPGTRLTVL.